The 2 T cell receptor beta chains below come from one sample, sequenced in a study of T cell responses to AZD1222 COVID-19 vaccine. Sequencing was performed with immunoSEQ multiplex PCR; in TCRdb, only in-frame clones are kept and a portion is missing. The table lists 90,000 to 120,000 clones, 92% of them singletons. This material consisted of peripheral blood, taken 28 days after the second AZD1222 dose. These receptors were collected from an adult who received the AZD1222 COVID-19 vaccine.

This rearrangement joins TRBV18 to TRBJ1-2; TRBD1 might be the D (6 bases). Trimming stripped 3 bases from V and 4 bases from J, with 15 bases between. CDR1 and CDR2 (germline): KGHSH, LQKENI. CDR3 size: 15 residues. In DNA, the CDR3 is TGTGCCAGCTCACCGGGCGGGGGCGCATCCTATGGCTACACCTTC. Protein product: CASSPGGGASYGYTF.

This chain's CDR3 is CASSPGYSNQPQHF. CDR3 in DNA: TGTGCCAGCAGTCCGGGTTATAGCAATCAGCCCCAGCATTTT. The J gene is TRBJ1-5, the V gene TRBV27; D is undetermined. Between the trimmed V and J ends, which lost 5 bases and 0 bases, there was a span of 8 bases. The CDR3 loop spans 14 amino acids. Per germline, CDR1 MNHEY and CDR2 SMNVEV (reference sequence).